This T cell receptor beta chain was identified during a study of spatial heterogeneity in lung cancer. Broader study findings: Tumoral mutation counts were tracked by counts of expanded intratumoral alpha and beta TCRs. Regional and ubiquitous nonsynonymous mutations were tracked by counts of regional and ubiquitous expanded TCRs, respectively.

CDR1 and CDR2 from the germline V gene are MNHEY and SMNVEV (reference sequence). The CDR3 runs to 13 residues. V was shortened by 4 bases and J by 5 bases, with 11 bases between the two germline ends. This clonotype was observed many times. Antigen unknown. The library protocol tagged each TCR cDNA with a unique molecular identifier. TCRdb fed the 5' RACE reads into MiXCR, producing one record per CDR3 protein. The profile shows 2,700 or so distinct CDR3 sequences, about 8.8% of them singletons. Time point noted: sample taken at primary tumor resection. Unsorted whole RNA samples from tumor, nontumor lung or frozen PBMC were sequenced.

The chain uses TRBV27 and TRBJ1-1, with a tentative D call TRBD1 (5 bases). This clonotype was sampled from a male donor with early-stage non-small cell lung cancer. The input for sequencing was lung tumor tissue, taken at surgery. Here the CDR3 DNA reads TGTGCCAGCAGTTGGGGGGTTGAGACTGAAGCTTTCTTT. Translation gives CASSWGVETEAFF.